This T cell receptor beta chain was documented in a study of blood T cell repertoires in COVID-19. Those enrolled, adults aged about 18 to 89 years, came from 24 US areas. Participants had their cohort set by participant-reported clinical history. Exposed volunteers were people who met a COVID-19 case within 2 weeks before study entry. The data were produced by immunoSEQ multiplex PCR, yet TCRdb's version contains in-frame clones alone and is incomplete. The table shows under 250,000 clones, with approximately 83% occurring only once. The junction had 3 bases not matched to a gene; V was cut back by 0 bases and J by 7 bases. There are 15 residues in the CDR3. Germline CDR1 reads LNHNV; CDR2 reads YYDKDF (reference sequence).

The receptor was derived from a middle-aged woman who had been exposed to COVID-19. The chain is built from TRBV15 and TRBJ2-1; 10 bases are a match to TRBD2. The sample comprised PBMCs or T cells enriched from blood (not recorded which). The CDR3 DNA sequence: TGTGCCACCAGCAGAGAGAGCGGGGGGGGTAATGAGCAGTTCTTC. It codes for CATSRESGGGNEQFF.